What follows describes a single T cell receptor beta chain. Unmatched junction bases numbered 7, after V lost 1 base and J lost 7 bases. The CDR3 is 15 amino acids. In germline, CDR1 is LGHNA, CDR2 YNFKEQ. Profiled with immunoSEQ multiplex PCR; TCRdb holds only in-frame clones, not every one. The sample yields about 120,000 clones, 90% to 96% seen once. The entry originates in a study of cytomegalovirus exposure and HLA in healthy donors. Sequenced sample: PBMCs. The sequence was obtained from a man younger than 35 in good health and CMV-seronegative. The V and J genes are TRBV4-2 and TRBJ1-2; 9 bases map to TRBD1. The CDR3 is CASSQVSGQGSGYTF. In DNA form, the CDR3 reads TGTGCCAGCAGCCAAGTATCGGGACAGGGAAGTGGCTACACCTTC.